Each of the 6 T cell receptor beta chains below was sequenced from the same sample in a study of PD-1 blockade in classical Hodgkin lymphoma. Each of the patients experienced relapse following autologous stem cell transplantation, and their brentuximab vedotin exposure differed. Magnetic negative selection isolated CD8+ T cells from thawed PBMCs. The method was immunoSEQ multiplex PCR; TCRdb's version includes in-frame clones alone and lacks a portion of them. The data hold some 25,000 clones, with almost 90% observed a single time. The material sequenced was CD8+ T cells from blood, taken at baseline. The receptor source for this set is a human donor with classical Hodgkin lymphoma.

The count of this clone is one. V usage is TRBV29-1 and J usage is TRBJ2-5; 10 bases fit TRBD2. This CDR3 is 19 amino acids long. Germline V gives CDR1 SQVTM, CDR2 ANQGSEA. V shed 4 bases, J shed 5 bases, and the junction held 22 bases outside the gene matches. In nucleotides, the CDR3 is TGCAGCGTTGTATTCCCCGAAAATAAAGTAGCGGGAGGCGGGGAGACCCAGTACTTC. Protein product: CSVVFPENKVAGGGETQYF.

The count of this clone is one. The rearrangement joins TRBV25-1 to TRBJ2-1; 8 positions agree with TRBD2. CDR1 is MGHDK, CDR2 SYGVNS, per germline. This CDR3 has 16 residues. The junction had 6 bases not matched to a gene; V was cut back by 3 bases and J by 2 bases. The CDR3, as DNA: TGTGCCAGCAGTGAGAGAGGACTAGCCGCCTACAATGAGCAGTTCTTC. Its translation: CASSERGLAAYNEQFF.

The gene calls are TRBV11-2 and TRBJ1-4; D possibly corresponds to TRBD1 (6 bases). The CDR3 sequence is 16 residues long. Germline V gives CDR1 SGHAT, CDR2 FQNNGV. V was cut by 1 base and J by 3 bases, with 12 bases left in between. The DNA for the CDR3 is TGTGCCAGCAGCTTAGTTCAGGGGCTGGCTAATGAAAAACTGTTTTTT. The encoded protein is CASSLVQGLANEKLFF. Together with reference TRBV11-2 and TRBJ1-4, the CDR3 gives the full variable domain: EAGVAQSPRYKIIEKRQSVAFWCNPISGHATLYWYQQILGQGPKLLIQFQNNGVVDDSQLPKDRFSAERLKGVDSTLKIQPAKLEDSAVYLCASSLVQGLANEKLFFGSGTQLSVL.

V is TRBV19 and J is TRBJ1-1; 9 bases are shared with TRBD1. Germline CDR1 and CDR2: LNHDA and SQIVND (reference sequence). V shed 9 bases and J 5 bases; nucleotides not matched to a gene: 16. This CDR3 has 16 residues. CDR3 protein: CASTIGTGLDGTEAFF. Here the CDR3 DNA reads TGTGCCAGCACGATCGGGACAGGGCTCGACGGTACTGAAGCTTTCTTT. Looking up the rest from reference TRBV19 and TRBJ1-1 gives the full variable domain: DGGITQSPKYLFRKEGQNVTLSCEQNLNHDAMYWYRQDPGQGLRLIYYSQIVNDFQKGDIAEGYSVSREKKESFPLTVTSAQKNPTAFYLCASTIGTGLDGTEAFFGQGTRLTVV.

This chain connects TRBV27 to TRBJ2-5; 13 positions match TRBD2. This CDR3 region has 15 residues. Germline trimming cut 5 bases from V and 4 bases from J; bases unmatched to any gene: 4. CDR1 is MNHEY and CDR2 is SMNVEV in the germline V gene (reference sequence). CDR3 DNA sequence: TGTGCCAGCAGTCTCGGACTAGCGGGAGCAGAGACCCAGTACTTC. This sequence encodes CASSLGLAGAETQYF.

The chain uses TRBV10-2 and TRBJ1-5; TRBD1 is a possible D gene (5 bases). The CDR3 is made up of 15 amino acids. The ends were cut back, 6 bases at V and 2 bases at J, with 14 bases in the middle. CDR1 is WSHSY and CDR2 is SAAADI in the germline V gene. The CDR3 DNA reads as TGCGCCAGCAGCGAATTGAGGGGCGGCAATCAGCCCCAGCATTTT. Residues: CASSELRGGNQPQHF.